This TCR beta chain originates from a study of blood T cells in healthy people across ages. A remark on this clonotype: One junction end does not reproduce the germline sequence, and a read error may be involved.

PCR was performed a second time for about 7 to 11 cycles using a sample-barcoded 5' primer and a J-beta primer mix. TCRdb redid the calling of the 5' RACE reads with MiXCR, one entry per CDR3 protein. This sample carries roughly 2 million distinct CDR3 sequences, less than 50% of them seen once, and the ten largest clones take 2% to 2.5%. This CDR3 is built from 17 residues. CDR1 is SGHTA and CDR2 is FQGNSA in the germline V gene. This receptor was obtained from a woman aged 40 to 50 in good health. Specimen: blood. The rearrangement uses TRBV7-2 and TRBJ2-3, with TRBD2 identical over 11 bases. The CDR3 protein is CAGSFGYSGGDVHTQYF. CDR3 coding DNA: TGTGCCGGCAGCTTTGGGTATAGCGGGGGGGACGTTCATACGCAGTATTTT.